This T cell receptor (beta chain) originates from a study of long-term antiretroviral therapy in people with HIV. Study-level points and caveats: Records did not include ART adherence, viral resistance or therapy changes.

Comments on this clone: The target antigen is unknown.

Treatment locations for all participants with HIV were in the United States. CDR3 size: 13 residues. Germline CDR1 MNHEY, CDR2 SMNVEV (reference sequence). The V and J ends lost 4 bases and 10 bases respectively, with 16 bases between them. Survey level was the resolution at which the v3.0 immunoSEQ assay ran. TCRdb's table, derived via immunoSEQ multiplex PCR, lists solely in-frame clones and lacks some. Among about 29,000 clones listed, approximately 78% were seen once. V and J are TRBV27 and TRBJ1-1; D possibly corresponds to TRBD1 (5 bases). This material consisted of unsorted PBMCs, taken 2.9 years after starting antiretroviral therapy. This TCR derives from a man aged 50 or older with HIV. The CDR3 reads CASSWRIEGRAFF. CDR3 in DNA: TGTGCCAGCAGTTGGAGGATTGAGGGGAGAGCTTTCTTT.